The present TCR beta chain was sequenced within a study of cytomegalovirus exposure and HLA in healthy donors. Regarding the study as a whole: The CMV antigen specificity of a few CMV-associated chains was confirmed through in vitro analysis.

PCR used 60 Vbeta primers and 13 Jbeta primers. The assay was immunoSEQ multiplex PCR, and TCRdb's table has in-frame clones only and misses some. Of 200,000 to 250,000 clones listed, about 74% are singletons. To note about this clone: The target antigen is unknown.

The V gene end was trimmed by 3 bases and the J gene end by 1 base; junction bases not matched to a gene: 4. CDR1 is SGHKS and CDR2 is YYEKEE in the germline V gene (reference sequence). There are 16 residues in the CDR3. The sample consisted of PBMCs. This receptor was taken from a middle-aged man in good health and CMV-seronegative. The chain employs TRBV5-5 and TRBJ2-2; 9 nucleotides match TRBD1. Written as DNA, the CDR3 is TGTGCCAGCAGCTCAAAGGACAGGGGGAACACCGGGGAGCTGTTTTTT. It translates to CASSSKDRGNTGELFF.